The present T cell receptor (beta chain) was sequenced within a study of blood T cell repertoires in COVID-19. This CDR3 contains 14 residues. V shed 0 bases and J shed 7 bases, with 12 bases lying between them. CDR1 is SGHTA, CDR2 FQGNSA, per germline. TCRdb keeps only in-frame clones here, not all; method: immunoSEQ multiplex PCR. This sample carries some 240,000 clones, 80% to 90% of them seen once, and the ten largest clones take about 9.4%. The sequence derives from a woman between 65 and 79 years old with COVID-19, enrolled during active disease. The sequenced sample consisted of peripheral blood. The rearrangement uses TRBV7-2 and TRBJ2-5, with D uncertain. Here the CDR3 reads CASSLASPRGTQYF. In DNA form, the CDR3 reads TGTGCCAGCAGCTTAGCCAGTCCTAGAGGGACCCAGTACTTC.